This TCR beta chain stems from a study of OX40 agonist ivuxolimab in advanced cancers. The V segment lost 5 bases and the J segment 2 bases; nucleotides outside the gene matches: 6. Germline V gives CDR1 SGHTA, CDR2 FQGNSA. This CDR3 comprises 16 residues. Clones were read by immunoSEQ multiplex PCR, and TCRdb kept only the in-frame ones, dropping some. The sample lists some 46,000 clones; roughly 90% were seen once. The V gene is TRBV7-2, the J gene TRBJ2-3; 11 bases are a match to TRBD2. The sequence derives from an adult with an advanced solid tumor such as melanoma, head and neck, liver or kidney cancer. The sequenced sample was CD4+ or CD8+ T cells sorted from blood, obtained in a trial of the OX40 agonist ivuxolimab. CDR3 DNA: TGTGCCAGCAGCGAGGGGACTAGCGGATACACAGATACGCAGTATTTT. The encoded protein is CASSEGTSGYTDTQYF. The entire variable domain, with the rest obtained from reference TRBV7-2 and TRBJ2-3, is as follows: GAGVSQSPSNKVTEKGKDVELRCDPISGHTALYWYRQSLGQGLEFLIYFQGNSAPDKSGLPSDRFSAERTGGSVSTLTIQRTQQEDSAVYLCASSEGTSGYTDTQYFGPGTRLTVL.